This T cell receptor beta chain was found in a study of radiation and T cells in renal cell carcinoma. Study information: Nephrectomy followed 15 Gy stereotactic body radiation by 4 weeks.

General observations from the study: In blood, top tumor clones expanded by 2 weeks, shrinking by 4. No pretreatment tumor biopsies were available for baseline clonotypes.

The assay was immunoSEQ multiplex PCR, and TCRdb's table has in-frame clones only and misses some. The profile shows 100,000 to 150,000 clones, roughly four fifths of them singletons. V lost 10 bases and J 5 bases, leaving 17 bases between the germline ends. CDR1 MDHEN and CDR2 SYDVKM come from the germline V gene. This CDR3 comprises 13 residues. Time point meaning: blood 2 weeks post-SBRT. Treatment defined: 15 Gy SBRT to primary tumor, nephrectomy 4 weeks later. The tumor was a clear cell renal cell carcinoma. For this clone: The antigen remains unidentified.

V is TRBV28 and J is TRBJ1-1; D might be TRBD1 (6 bases). The receptor was derived from a man aged 50 or older with renal cell carcinoma. The material sequenced was blood, taken from a patient whose treatment included radiotherapy and nephrectomy. The CDR3 bases are TGTGCCACGAAACAGGGAGCGGGGACTGAAGCTTTCTTT. This gives the protein CATKQGAGTEAFF.